The rows below give T cell receptor beta chains drawn from one sample of a study of blood T cells in healthy people across ages. MiXCR, run by TCRdb on the 5' RACE reads, gives a single entry per CDR3 protein. The top ten clones hold roughly 3.5% of a sample with about 800,000 distinct CDR3 sequences, 20% to 25% of them seen once. Another study also made use of these data, one on T cells of mothers and their children.

The material sequenced was blood. These receptors were obtained from a boy aged 5-17 years in good health. Each CDR3 is given with its conserved first and last residue. Each record gives: V gene, D gene, J gene, clone size, CDR3 DNA, CDR3 protein. D genes are given only for firm matches. Clone size, where shown, is once, few, many, or a class for clones that have expanded.

>TRBV12-3/TRBV12-4|TRBD2|TRBJ2-3|.
TGTGCCAGCAGCCCTGGTCCCGGGGGGGCCAGCGCAGATACGCAGTATTTT
CASSPGPGGASADTQYF
>TRBV18|.|TRBJ2-1|.
TGTGCCAGCTCACCACGAGCAAGCGGCAGCTACGATGAGCAGTTCTTC
CASSPRASGSYDEQFF
>TRBV27|.|TRBJ2-5|few
TGTGCCAGCAGTTTATCGGACCGCGTAGGGGAGACCCAGTACTTC
CASSLSDRVGETQYF
>TRBV6-2/TRBV6-3|.|TRBJ2-7|many
TGTGCCAGCAGGCGGGGTAGCTACGAGCAGTACTTC
CASRRGSYEQYF
>TRBV29-1|.|TRBJ2-5|few
TGCAGCGTTGAGATTAGGGAGACCCAGTACTTC
CSVEIRETQYF
>TRBV28|.|TRBJ2-3|.
TGTGCCAGCAGTTTATTCGATTCGAACATGCTTGTGGATACGCAGTATTTT
CASSLFDSNMLVDTQYF
>TRBV20-1|TRBD1|TRBJ1-1|.
TGCAGTGCTAGTCTGCAGGGGGTCGAAAGCGCCACTGAAGCTTTCTTT
CSASLQGVESATEAFF
>TRBV12-3/TRBV12-4|TRBD2|TRBJ2-3|many
TGTGCCAGCAGTTTACAGGGACTAGCGGGAATCCCAGATACGCAGTATTTT
CASSLQGLAGIPDTQYF
>TRBV6-1|.|TRBJ2-2|few
TGTGCCAGCAGTGAGGCGACTAACACCGGGGAGCTGTTTTTT
CASSEATNTGELFF
>TRBV20-1|TRBD2|TRBJ2-1|.
TGCAGTACGGGACTAGCGCCCAATGAGCAGTTCTTC
CSTGLAPNEQFF
>TRBV11-2|.|TRBJ2-1|few
TGTGCCAGCAGCCCGTCTGGACTCGAGCAGTTCTTC
CASSPSGLEQFF
>TRBV28|.|TRBJ2-7|.
TGTGCCAGCAGTCAGCCGGGACTCGCGGGCGAGCAGTACTTC
CASSQPGLAGEQYF
>TRBV4-1|.|TRBJ2-6|.
TGCGCCAGCAGCCAAGATGTTAGGGTTTCCGGGACCAACGTCCTGACTTTC
CASSQDVRVSGTNVLTF
>TRBV2|.|TRBJ2-1|few
TGTGCCAGCAGTCGTCTCGGTGAGCAGTTCTTC
CASSRLGEQFF
>TRBV20-1|.|TRBJ2-2|.
TGCAGTGCTCCTAACACCGGGGAGCTGTTTTTT
CSAPNTGELFF
>TRBV10-3|.|TRBJ2-1|.
TGTGCCACCGGGGGGCCGGCGGGTTTGGACAATGAGCAGTTCTTC
CATGGPAGLDNEQFF
>TRBV4-3|TRBD2|TRBJ2-1|once
TGCGCCAGCAGCCTTACTACAGCGGGGGATGGCGATGAGCAGTTCTTC
CASSLTTAGDGDEQFF
>TRBV13|TRBD2|TRBJ2-7|.
TGTGCCAGCAGTTTCTCTCGACTAGCGGGTTCCTACGAGCAGTACTTC
CASSFSRLAGSYEQYF
>TRBV7-7|TRBD2|TRBJ2-1|.
TGTGCTAGCGGACGACTAGCGGGAGGGCCTGGGTCCTACAATGAGCAGTTCTTC
CASGRLAGGPGSYNEQFF
>TRBV28|.|TRBJ1-1|few
TGTGCCAGCAGTTTTTCTCCGATTCAAGCTTTCTTT
CASSFSPIQAFF
>TRBV7-7|.|TRBJ2-3|few
TGTGCTAGCACTTTGCATACGCAGTATTTT
CASTLHTQYF
>TRBV9|TRBD2|TRBJ2-7|.
TGTGCCAGCAGCACGAGCGGGAGTGGGATCTACGAGCAGTACTTC
CASSTSGSGIYEQYF
>TRBV7-9|.|TRBJ2-1|.
TGTGCCAGCAGCTTCATAGGGGATGGCGATGAGCAGTTCTTC
CASSFIGDGDEQFF
>TRBV20-1|.|TRBJ1-4|few
TGCAGTGCCGCCGCCGGGACAATCAATGAAAAACTGTTTTTT
CSAAAGTINEKLFF
>TRBV6-6|.|TRBJ1-6|few
TGTGCCAGCAGTACAGACCCTGATTCACCCCTCCACTTT
CASSTDPDSPLHF
>TRBV6-1|TRBD1|TRBJ2-5|few
TGTGCCAGCAGTCCCACGACAGGGGGCCCGACCCAGTACTTC
CASSPTTGGPTQYF
>TRBV7-3|.|TRBJ1-1|few
TGTGCCAGCAGCTTAAGGCAATACACTGAAGCTTTCTTT
CASSLRQYTEAFF
>TRBV10-3|.|TRBJ2-7|.
TGTGCCATCAGCGACCAACCGACAGAGGGCTACGAGCAGTACTTC
CAISDQPTEGYEQYF
>TRBV23-1|.|TRBJ2-3|.
TGCGCCAGCAGTCAACTACAGAGCACAGATACGCAGTATTTT
CASSQLQSTDTQYF
>TRBV4-2|.|TRBJ2-1|.
TGTGCCAGCAGCACCCGGACTTACCAGTTCTTC
CASSTRTYQFF
>TRBV10-3|TRBD2|TRBJ2-3|.
TGTGCCATCAGTGAGCTACCGGGACTAGCGACTAGCACAGATACGCAGTATTTT
CAISELPGLATSTDTQYF
>TRBV24-1|TRBD2|TRBJ2-1|few
TGTGCCACCAGTGACCCGGGGACTAGCGGGAGTGGGGAGCAGTTCTTC
CATSDPGTSGSGEQFF
>TRBV15|TRBD1|TRBJ2-2|few
TGTGCCACCAGCTTTAACAGGGGGCAAGCCGGGGAGCTGTTTTTT
CATSFNRGQAGELFF
>TRBV29-1|TRBD2|TRBJ2-1|few
TGCAGCGGGGGGGGAAATGAGCAGTTCTTC
CSGGGNEQFF
>TRBV29-1|.|TRBJ2-5|.
TGCAGCGTCTCCGGGACACTCCAAGAGACCCAGTACTTC
CSVSGTLQETQYF
>TRBV10-3|.|TRBJ2-1|few
TGTGCCATCAGCCTCGGCCTTAACAATGTGCAGTTCTTC
CAISLGLNNVQFF
>TRBV3-1|TRBD1|TRBJ2-5|few
TGTGCCAGCAGCCAAGGGACAGGGAAGTTGGAGACCCAGTACTTC
CASSQGTGKLETQYF
>TRBV7-3|TRBD1|TRBJ1-2|.
TGTGCCAGCGGAGACCCGGGACAGGGAACTGGCGGCTACACCTTC
CASGDPGQGTGGYTF
>TRBV5-1|.|TRBJ1-2|.
TGCGCCAGCAGCTTGGGGGACCCAAGTACCTATGGCTACACCTTC
CASSLGDPSTYGYTF
>TRBV29-1|.|TRBJ2-2|.
TGCAGCGTTGAAAGGCGCAGACACATTCCGGACACCGGGGAGCTGTTTTTT
CSVERRRHIPDTGELFF
>TRBV7-9|.|TRBJ1-1|.
TGTGCCAGCAGCTCGGCTGGGAGGACCGGGAACACTGAAGCTTTCTTT
CASSSAGRTGNTEAFF